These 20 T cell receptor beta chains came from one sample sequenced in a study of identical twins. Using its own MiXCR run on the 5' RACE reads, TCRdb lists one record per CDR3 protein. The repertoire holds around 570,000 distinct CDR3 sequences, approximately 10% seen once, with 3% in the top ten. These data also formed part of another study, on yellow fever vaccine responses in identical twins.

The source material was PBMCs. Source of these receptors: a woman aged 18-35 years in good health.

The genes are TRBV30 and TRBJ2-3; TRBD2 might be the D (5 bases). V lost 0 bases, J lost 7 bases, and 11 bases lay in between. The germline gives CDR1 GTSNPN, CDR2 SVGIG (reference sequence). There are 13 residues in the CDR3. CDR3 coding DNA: TGTGCCTGGAGTGTAAGTTTGGACTATACGCAGTATTTT. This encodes CAWSVSLDYTQYF.

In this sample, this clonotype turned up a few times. The CDR3 reads CASKPRGGNEQFF. The CDR3, as DNA: TGTGCCAGCAAACCACGCGGCGGGAATGAGCAGTTCTTC. The rearrangement links TRBV11-3 to TRBJ2-1, with a weak D call TRBD2 (5 bases). The CDR3 covers 13 residues. Trimming shortened V by 7 bases and J by 7 bases, and 14 bases separated the two germline ends. Germline-derived CDR1 and CDR2 are SGHNT and YENEEA.

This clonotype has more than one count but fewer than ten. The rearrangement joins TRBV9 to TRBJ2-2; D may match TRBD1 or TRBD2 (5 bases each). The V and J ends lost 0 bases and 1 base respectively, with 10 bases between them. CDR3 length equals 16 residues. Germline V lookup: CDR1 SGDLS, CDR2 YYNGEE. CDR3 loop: CASSVDPGRNTGELFF. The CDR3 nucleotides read TGTGCCAGCAGCGTAGACCCGGGGCGGAACACCGGGGAGCTGTTTTTT. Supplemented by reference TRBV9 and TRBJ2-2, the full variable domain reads DSGVTQTPKHLITATGQRVTLRCSPRSGDLSVYWYQQSLDQGLQFLIQYYNGEERAKGNILERFSAQQFPDLHSELNLSSLELGDSALYFCASSVDPGRNTGELFFGEGSRLTVL.

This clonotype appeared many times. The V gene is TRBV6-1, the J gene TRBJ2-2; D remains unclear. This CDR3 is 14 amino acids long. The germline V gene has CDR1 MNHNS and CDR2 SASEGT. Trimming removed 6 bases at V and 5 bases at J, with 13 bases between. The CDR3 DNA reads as TGTGCCAGCAGACCCCTAGACGTTACCGGGGAGCTGTTTTTT. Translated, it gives CASRPLDVTGELFF.

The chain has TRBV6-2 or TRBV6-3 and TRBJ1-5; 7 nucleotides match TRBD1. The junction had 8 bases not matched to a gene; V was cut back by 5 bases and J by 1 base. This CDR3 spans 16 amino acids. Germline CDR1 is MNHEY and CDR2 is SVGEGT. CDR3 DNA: TGTGCCAGCAGTAAGGCTCGGGACAGCAGCAATCAGCCCCAGCATTTT. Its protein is CASSKARDSSNQPQHF.

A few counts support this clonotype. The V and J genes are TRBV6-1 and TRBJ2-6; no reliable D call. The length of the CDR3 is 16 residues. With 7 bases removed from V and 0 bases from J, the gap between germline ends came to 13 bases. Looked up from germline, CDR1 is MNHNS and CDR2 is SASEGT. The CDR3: CASMTAVVSGANVLTF. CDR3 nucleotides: TGTGCCAGCATGACCGCAGTGGTCTCTGGGGCCAACGTCCTGACTTTC.

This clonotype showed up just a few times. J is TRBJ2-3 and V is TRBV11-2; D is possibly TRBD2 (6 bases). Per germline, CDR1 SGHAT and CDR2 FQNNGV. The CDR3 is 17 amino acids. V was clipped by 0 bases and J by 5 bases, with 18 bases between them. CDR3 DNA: TGTGCCAGCAGCTTAGAAGTCGGGACTCCCAAGAGAGATACGCAGTATTTT. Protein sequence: CASSLEVGTPKRDTQYF. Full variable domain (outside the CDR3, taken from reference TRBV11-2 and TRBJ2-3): EAGVAQSPRYKIIEKRQSVAFWCNPISGHATLYWYQQILGQGPKLLIQFQNNGVVDDSQLPKDRFSAERLKGVDSTLKIQPAKLEDSAVYLCASSLEVGTPKRDTQYFGPGTRLTVL.

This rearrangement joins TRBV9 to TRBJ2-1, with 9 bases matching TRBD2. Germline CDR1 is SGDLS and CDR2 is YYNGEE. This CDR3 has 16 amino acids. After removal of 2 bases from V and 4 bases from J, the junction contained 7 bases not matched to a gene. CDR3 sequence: CASSVQTSGPYNEQFF. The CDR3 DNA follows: TGTGCCAGCAGCGTCCAGACTAGCGGACCATACAATGAGCAGTTCTTC.

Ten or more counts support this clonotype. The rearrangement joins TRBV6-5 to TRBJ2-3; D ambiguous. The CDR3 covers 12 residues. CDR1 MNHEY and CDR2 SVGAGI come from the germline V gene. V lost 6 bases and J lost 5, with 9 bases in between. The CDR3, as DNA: TGTGCCAGCAGCCCCGACGGAGATACGCAGTATTTT. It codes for CASSPDGDTQYF.

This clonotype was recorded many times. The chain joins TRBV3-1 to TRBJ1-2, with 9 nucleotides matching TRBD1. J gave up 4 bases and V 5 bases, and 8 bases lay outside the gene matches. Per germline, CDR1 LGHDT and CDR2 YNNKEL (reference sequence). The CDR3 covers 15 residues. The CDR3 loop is CASSDGQGLFYGYTF. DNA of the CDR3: TGTGCCAGCAGCGACGGACAGGGGCTCTTCTATGGCTACACCTTC.

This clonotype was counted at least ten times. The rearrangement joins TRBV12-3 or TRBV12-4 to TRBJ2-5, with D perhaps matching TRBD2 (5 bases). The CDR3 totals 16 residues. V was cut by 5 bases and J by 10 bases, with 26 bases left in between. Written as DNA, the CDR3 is TGTGCCAGCAGTAAGCGGATGGGATCCCGGACCCCTCACCAGTACTTC. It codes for CASSKRMGSRTPHQYF.

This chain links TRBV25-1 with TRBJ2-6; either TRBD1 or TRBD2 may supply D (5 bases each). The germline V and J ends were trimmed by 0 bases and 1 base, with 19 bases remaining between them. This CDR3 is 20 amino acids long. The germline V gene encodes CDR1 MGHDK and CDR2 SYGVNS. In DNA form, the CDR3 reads TGTGCCAGCAGTGAATATCAGGTCAGAGGGGCTAAGTCTGGGGCCAACGTCCTGACTTTC. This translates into CASSEYQVRGAKSGANVLTF.

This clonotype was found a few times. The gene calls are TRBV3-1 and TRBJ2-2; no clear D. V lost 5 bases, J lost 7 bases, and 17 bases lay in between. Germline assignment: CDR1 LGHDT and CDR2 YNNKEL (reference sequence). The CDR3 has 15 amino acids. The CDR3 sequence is CASSTPRTSFGELFF. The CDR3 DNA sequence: TGTGCCAGCAGCACGCCGAGGACCTCCTTCGGGGAGCTGTTTTTT. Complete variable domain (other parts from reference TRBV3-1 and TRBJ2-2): DTAVSQTPKYLVTQMGNDKSIKCEQNLGHDTMYWYKQDSKKFLKIMFSYNNKELIINETVPNRFSPKSPDKAHLNLHINSLELGDSAVYFCASSTPRTSFGELFFGEGSRLTVL.

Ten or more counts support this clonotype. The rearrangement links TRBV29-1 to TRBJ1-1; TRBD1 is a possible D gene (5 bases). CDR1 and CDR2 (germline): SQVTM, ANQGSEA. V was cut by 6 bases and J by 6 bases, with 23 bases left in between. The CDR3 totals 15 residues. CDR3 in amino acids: CSVAGGTGVSAEAFF. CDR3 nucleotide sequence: TGCAGCGTCGCGGGGGGAACGGGAGTGTCGGCTGAAGCTTTCTTT.

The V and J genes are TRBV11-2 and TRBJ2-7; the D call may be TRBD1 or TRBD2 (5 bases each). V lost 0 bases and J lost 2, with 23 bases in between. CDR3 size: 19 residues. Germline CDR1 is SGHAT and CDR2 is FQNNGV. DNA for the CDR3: TGTGCCAGCAGCTTAGAATTCCCTTCACCCGGGGCAGCAGCCTACGAGCAGTACTTC. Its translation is CASSLEFPSPGAAAYEQYF. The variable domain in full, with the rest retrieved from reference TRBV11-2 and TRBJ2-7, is EAGVAQSPRYKIIEKRQSVAFWCNPISGHATLYWYQQILGQGPKLLIQFQNNGVVDDSQLPKDRFSAERLKGVDSTLKIQPAKLEDSAVYLCASSLEFPSPGAAAYEQYFGPGTRLTVT.

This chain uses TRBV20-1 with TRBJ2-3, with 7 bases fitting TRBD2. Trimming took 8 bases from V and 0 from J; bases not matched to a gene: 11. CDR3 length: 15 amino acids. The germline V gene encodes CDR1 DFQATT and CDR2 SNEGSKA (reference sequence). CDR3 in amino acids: CSQTPAGASTDTQYF. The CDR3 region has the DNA TGCAGTCAAACCCCCGCGGGAGCTAGCACAGATACGCAGTATTTT.

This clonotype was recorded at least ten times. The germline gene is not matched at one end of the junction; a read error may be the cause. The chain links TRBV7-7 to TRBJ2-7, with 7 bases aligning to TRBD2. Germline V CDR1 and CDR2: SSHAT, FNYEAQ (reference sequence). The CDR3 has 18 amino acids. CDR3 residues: CASRYPPTEASGPYEQYF. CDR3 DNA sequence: TGTGCTAGCAGATATCCGCCTACTGAGGCTAGCGGCCCCTACGAGCAGTACTTC.

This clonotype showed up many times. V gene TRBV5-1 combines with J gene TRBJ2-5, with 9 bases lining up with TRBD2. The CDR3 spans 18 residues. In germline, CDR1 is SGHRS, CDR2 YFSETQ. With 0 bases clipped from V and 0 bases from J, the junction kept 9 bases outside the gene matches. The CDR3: CASSLGRVIAGDQETQYF. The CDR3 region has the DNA TGCGCCAGCAGCTTGGGTAGGGTGATAGCGGGAGACCAAGAGACCCAGTACTTC.

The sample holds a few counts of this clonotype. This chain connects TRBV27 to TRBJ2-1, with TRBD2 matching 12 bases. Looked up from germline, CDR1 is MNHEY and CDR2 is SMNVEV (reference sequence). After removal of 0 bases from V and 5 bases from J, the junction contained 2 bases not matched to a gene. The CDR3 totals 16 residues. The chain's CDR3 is CASSLSLAGGDNEQFF. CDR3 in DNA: TGTGCCAGCAGTTTATCTCTAGCGGGGGGGGACAATGAGCAGTTCTTC.

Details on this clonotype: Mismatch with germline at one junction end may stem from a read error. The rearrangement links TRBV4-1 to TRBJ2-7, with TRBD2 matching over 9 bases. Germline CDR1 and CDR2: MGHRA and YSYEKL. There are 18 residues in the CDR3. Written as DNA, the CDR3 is TGCGTCAGCAGCCGCTTCCCGCCCTTAGCGGGAGTAGGCTACGAGCAGTACTTC. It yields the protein CVSSRFPPLAGVGYEQYF.